This TCR beta chain was identified in a study of regulatory T cells. Study results and caveats: Regulatory T cells showed the strongest V-J pair restriction and V/J gene skewing among patient repertoires. Hydrophobic residues at CDR3 positions 6 and 7 were enriched in conventional CD4+ T cells of CD3G-deficient patients.

Notes on this clone: Antigen specificity is unknown.

The primer mix had 52 TRBV and 13 TRBJ primers. This table comes from immunoSEQ multiplex PCR, and its TCRdb copy is limited to in-frame clones, with some not included. This sample has over 25,000 clones, with approximately 90% found just once. This TCR came from a person under 35 with CD3G deficiency. The material sequenced was conventional CD4+ T cells sorted from blood.

The CDR3 DNA reads as TGTGCCATCAGTCCGACAGGGGTGGAGACCCAGTACTTC. As protein: CAISPTGVETQYF. The chain combines TRBV10-3 with TRBJ2-5; 8 bases line up with TRBD1. The CDR3 runs to 13 residues. Germline CDR1 reads ENHRY; CDR2 reads SYGVKD. V was pared by 5 bases and J by 5 bases, with 4 bases of the junction left unmatched.